This T cell receptor beta chain was sequenced during a study of beta chain features in type 1 diabetes (dated by TCRdb to about 2018). Concerning the study at large: Patients and healthy donors did not differ in mean age, gender distribution, total cell number or subset yield. A total of around 110,000,000 sorted cells were examined across all samples, and RNA yield correlated strongly with the number of cells per subset. The study compared TCRB repertoires of sorted circulating CD4+ T cell subsets between recently diagnosed type 1 diabetes patients and matched healthy donors. Regulatory and stem cell-like memory subsets were obtained from only 8 patients and roughly 8 healthy donors, while naive and central memory subsets were obtained from all 30 or so donors. General conclusions and limits of the study: Type 1 diabetes patients showed a moderate but significant shortening of TCRB CDR3 length in all four CD4+ subsets. Because small numbers of individuals were included in the HLA sub-analyses, any influence of HLA type on TCRB rearrangement was left unresolved. Because cDNA was sequenced instead of genomic DNA, highly expressing activated cells could be over-represented, though the groups showed no difference in activation or CD3 levels. Naive, central memory and regulatory TCRB repertoires appeared to be more similar among patients than among healthy donors. Fewer insertions and more nucleotide deletions at VDJ recombination sites were observed in patients with type 1 diabetes, implying thymic rearrangement abnormalities. Shorter templates might have been favored by PCR, but patient and control samples were amplified and corrected together, so both groups would have been affected equally by any skew.

Note on this clone: Its specific antigen is unknown. Per-base qualities were not stored, and no clone one base away is much larger.

The CDR3 numbers 14 residues from cysteine through phenylalanine. The read is trimmed to its CDR3 DNA, 42 bases read in frame from base 1. The germline V gene (reference sequence) supplies CDR1 MNHEY and CDR2 SMNVEV. At the junction V is shortened by 3 bases and J by 0 bases, with 7 bases in between. From each donor, a single peripheral blood sample of 95 to 150 mL on average was drawn into heparinised tubes. A BD FACSAria II and a panel including CD45RO, CCR7, CD25, CD127, CD95 and CD27 were used to sort naive, central memory, regulatory and stem cell-like memory CD4+ T cells. Purity was above 95% for every sorted population. PBMCs were isolated right away by Lymphoprep density gradient centrifugation and were stained directly, without culture. To minimize batch effects, samples were stained and sorted in pairs, one healthy donor with one patient per experiment. The entire isolated RNA was reverse transcribed using the High Capacity cDNA Reverse Transcription Kit, and thus expressed TCRB transcripts were sequenced. Naive, central memory and regulatory T cell samples underwent deep immunoSEQ sequencing, averaging roughly 3.4 million total reads per sample. After sorted cells were lysed in RLT buffer, RNA was extracted with DNase-treated RNeasy Micro or Mini kits, with the choice depending on cell number. To prevent cross-contamination, each cell subset was processed individually, whereas patient and healthy donor samples were processed jointly. Using the immunoSEQ multiplex PCR, TCRB sequences were amplified from cDNA into 87-bp fragments spanning the CDR3 region. The amplicons were sequenced using the Illumina HiSeq platform. In the paper's pipeline: PCR bias was computationally corrected using synthetic template baselines, reads within Hamming distance 2 were collapsed, and singletons that could not be merged were discarded. Reads were aligned against IMGT to assign V, D and J genes, CDR3 length and insertions or deletions at six rearrangement sites. Clonotype counts were normalized to sorted cell number within each subset before computing true diversity and Gini coefficients with the tcR R package. Repertoire sharing was quantified using the overlap coefficient calculated on TCRB nucleotide sequences. This immuneACCESS table, as held by TCRdb, lists in-frame sequences with V and J called but not all clones. Of the missing ones, under half trace to an unresolved V gene in checked studies; the others have no known cause. Clonal size and the V and J genes are those of that table, whereas D and trimming came from the DNA. This sample lists some 150,000 clones; approximately 10% were detected once. Of the sample, approximately 2% falls within the top ten clones.

The source is a man between 18 and 29 years old in good health. Recombination connected TRBV27 to TRBJ2-3, with the D gene not clear enough to name. Sequenced sample: central memory CD4+ T cells from blood. The DNA sequence is given as TGTGCCAGCAGTTTTTGGGCGAGCACAGATACGCAGTATTTT. Its protein reads: CASSFWASTDTQYF.